This T cell receptor (beta chain) was sequenced during a study of identical twins. General study results and limits: Partial confounding of zero-insertion analyses by invariant MAIT and iNKT cells was possible.

There are 16 residues in the CDR3. Germline CDR1 SGDLS, CDR2 YYNGEE. Trimming at V came to 1 base and at J to 6 bases, leaving 11 bases not matched to a gene. TCRdb itself ran the 5' RACE reads through MiXCR, one entry per CDR3 protein. The table lists a few hundred thousand distinct CDR3 sequences, approximately 5.9% of them singletons, with roughly 15% in the top ten. With respect to this clonotype: Its target is not known.

Another study also made use of these data, one on T cells expressing NK-cell markers. This second study notes: Sequencing of TCR beta repertoires drew on sorted CD3+CD56+NKG2C+, CD3+CD56+NKG2C- and CD3+CD56-NKG2C+ T cells. Serological testing identified most of the eight sequenced donors as HCMV-seropositive and one as seronegative.

The sequence derives from a woman aged 18-29 years in good health. Sequencing was done on a sample of CD8+ T cells sorted from blood. J is TRBJ2-7 and V is TRBV9, with 9 nucleotides matching TRBD2. CDR3 amino acids: CASSVKASGIPGEQYF. CDR3 nucleotide sequence: TGTGCCAGCAGCGTAAAGGCTAGCGGGATACCAGGCGAGCAGTACTTC.